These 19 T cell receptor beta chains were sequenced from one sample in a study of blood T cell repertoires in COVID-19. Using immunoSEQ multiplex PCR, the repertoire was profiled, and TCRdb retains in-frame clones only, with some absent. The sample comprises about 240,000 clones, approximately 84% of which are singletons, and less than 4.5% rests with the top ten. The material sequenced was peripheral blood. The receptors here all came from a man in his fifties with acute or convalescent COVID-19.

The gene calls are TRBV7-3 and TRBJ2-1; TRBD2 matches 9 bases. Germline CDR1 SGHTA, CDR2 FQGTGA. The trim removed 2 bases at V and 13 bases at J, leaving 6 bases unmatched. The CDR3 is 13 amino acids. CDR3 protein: CASSLPVSGRQFF. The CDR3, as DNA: TGTGCCAGCAGCTTACCGGTTAGCGGGAGACAGTTCTTC.

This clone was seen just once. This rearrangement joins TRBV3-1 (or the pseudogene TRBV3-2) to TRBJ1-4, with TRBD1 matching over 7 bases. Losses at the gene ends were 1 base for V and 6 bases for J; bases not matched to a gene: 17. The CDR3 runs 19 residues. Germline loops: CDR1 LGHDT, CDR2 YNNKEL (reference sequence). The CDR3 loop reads CASSQGLLRDSRSHEKLFF. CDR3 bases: TGTGCCAGCAGCCAAGGTCTATTGAGGGACAGCCGTTCACATGAAAAACTGTTTTTT.

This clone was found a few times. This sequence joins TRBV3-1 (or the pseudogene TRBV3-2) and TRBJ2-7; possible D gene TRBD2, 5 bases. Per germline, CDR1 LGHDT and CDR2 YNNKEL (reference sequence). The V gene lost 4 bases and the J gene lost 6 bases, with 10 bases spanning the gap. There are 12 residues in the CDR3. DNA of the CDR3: TGTGCCAGCAGCCCCCCCCGGGGCGAGCAGTACTTC. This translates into CASSPPRGEQYF.

The CDR3 reads CASSPPGQPASGKTQYF. The CDR3 DNA follows: TGTGCCAGCTCACCTCCGGGACAGCCAGCCTCCGGGAAGACCCAGTACTTC. The chain couples TRBV18 to TRBJ2-5; 7 bases map to TRBD1. J was trimmed by 6 bases and V by 3 bases; bases with no gene match: 16. Germline loops: CDR1 KGHSH, CDR2 LQKENI. This CDR3 is built from 17 residues.

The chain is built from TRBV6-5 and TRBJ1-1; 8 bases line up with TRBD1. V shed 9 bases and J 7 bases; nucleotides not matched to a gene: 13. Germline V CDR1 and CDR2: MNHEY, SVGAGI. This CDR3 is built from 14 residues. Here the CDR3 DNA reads TGTGCCAGTTGCACCCACGACAGGGGACTTGAAGCTTTCTTT. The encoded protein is CASCTHDRGLEAFF.

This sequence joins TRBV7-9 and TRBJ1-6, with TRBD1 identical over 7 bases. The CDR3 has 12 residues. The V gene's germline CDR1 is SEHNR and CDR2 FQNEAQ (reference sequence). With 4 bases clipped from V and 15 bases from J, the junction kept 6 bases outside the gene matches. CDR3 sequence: CASSSQGQSLHF. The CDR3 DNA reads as TGTGCCAGCAGCTCCCAGGGACAGAGCCTCCACTTT.

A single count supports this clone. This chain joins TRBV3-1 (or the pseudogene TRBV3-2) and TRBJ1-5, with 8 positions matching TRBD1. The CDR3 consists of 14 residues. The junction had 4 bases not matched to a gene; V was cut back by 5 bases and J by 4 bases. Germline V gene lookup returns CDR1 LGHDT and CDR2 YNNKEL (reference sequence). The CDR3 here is CASSEDRANQPQHF. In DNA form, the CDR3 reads TGTGCCAGCAGCGAGGACAGGGCAAATCAGCCCCAGCATTTT.

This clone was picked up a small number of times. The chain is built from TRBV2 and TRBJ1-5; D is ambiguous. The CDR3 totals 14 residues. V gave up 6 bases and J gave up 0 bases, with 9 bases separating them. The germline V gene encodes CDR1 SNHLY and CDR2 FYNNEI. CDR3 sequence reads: CASRAGYSNQPQHF. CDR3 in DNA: TGTGCCAGCAGGGCGGGTTATAGCAATCAGCCCCAGCATTTT.

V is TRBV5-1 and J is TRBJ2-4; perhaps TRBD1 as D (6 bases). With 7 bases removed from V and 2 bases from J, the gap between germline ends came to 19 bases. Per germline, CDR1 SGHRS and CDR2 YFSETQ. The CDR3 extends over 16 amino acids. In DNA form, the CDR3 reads TGCGCCAGCTCTAATCAAGGGGGATCCTCCAAAAACATTCAGTACTTC. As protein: CASSNQGGSSKNIQYF.

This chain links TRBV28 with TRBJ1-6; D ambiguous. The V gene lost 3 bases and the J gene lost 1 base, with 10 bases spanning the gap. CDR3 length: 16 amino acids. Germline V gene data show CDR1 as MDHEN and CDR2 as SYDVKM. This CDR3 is CASSLPVGSYNSPLHF. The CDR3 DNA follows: TGTGCCAGCAGTTTGCCAGTCGGGTCCTATAATTCACCCCTCCACTTT.

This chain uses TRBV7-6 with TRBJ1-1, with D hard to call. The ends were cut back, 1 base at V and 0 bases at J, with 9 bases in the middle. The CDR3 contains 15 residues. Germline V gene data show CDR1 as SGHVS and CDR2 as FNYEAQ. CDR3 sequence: CASSLGRGVNTEAFF. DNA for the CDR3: TGTGCCAGCAGCTTAGGGCGAGGTGTGAACACTGAAGCTTTCTTT. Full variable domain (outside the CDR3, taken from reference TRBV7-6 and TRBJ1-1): GAGVSQSPRYKVTKRGQDVALRCDPISGHVSLYWYRQALGQGPEFLTYFNYEAQQDKSGLPNDRFSAERPEGSISTLTIQRTEQRDSAMYRCASSLGRGVNTEAFFGQGTRLTVV.

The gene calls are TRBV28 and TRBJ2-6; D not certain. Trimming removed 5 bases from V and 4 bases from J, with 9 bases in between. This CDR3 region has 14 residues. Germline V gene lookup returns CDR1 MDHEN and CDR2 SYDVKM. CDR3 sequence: CASSPRAGANVLTF. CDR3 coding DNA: TGTGCCAGCAGTCCGCGTGCGGGGGCCAACGTCCTGACTTTC.

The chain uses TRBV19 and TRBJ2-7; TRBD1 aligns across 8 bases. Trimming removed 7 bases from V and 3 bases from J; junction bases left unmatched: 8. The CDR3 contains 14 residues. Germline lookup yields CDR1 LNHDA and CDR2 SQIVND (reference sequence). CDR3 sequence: CASNPGQGYYEQYF. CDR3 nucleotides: TGTGCCAGTAACCCCGGACAGGGTTACTACGAGCAGTACTTC.

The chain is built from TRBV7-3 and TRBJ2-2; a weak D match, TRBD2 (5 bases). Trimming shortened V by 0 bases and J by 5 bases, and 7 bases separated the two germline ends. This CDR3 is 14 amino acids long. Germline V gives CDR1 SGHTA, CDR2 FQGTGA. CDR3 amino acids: CASSLTWRTGELFF. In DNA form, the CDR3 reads TGTGCCAGCAGCTTAACATGGAGGACCGGGGAGCTGTTTTTT.

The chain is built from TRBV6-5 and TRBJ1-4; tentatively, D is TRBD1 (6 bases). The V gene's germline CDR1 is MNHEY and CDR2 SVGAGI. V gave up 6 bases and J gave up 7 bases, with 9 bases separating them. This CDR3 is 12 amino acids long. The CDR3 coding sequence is TGTGCCAGCAGGGACAGCGGTGAAAAACTGTTTTTT. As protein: CASRDSGEKLFF.

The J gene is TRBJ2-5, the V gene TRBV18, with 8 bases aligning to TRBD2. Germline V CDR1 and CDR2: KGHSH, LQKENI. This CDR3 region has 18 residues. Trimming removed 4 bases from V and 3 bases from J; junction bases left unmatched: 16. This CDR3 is CASSLLSPGTRVEETQYF. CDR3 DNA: TGTGCCAGCTCACTCCTTAGTCCCGGGACTAGAGTGGAAGAGACCCAGTACTTC.

CDR3 sequence reads: CATSDALGRGKSTDTQYF. The CDR3 nucleotides are TGTGCCACCAGTGACGCTCTGGGGAGGGGGAAAAGCACAGATACGCAGTATTTT. This sequence joins TRBV24-1 and TRBJ2-3, with TRBD2 as a possible D gene (7 bases). Germline CDR1 reads KGHDR; CDR2 reads SFDVKD. V gave up 4 bases and J gave up 0 bases, with 19 bases separating them. This CDR3 has 18 residues.

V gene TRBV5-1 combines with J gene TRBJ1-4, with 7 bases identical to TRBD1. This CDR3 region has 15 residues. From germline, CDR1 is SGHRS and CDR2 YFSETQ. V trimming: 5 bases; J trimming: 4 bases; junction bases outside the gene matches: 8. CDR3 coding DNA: TGCGCCAGCAGAGACGCCGACAGGGTTAATGAAAAACTGTTTTTT. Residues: CASRDADRVNEKLFF.

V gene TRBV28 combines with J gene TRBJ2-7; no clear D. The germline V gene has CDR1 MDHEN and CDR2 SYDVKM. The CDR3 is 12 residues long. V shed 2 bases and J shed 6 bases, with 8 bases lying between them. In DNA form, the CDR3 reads TGTGCCAGCAGTTTAACCCGAGTCGAGCAGTACTTC. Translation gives CASSLTRVEQYF. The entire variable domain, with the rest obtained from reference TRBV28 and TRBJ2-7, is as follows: DVKVTQSSRYLVKRTGEKVFLECVQDMDHENMFWYRQDPGLGLRLIYFSYDVKMKEKGDIPEGYSVSREKKERFSLILESASTNQTSMYLCASSLTRVEQYFGPGTRLTVT.